The 12 T cell receptor beta chains below come from one sample, sequenced in a study of OX40 agonist ivuxolimab in advanced cancers. The repertoire was sequenced with immunoSEQ multiplex PCR; TCRdb's copy has only in-frame clones and lacks some. The sample records 55,000 to 80,000 clones, about four fifths being singletons. The material sequenced was CD4+ or CD8+ T cells sorted from blood, taken in a trial of the OX40 agonist ivuxolimab. These receptor sequences come from an adult with an advanced solid tumor such as melanoma, head and neck, liver or kidney cancer.

This chain joins TRBV5-6 and TRBJ2-5, with D tentatively TRBD1 (6 bases). The DNA end is a closer match to TRBJ2-7, so the J assignment may be wrong. This CDR3 is 14 amino acids long. Germline CDR1 and CDR2: SGHDT and YYEEEE. CDR3 region: CASSLYDRTYEQYF. The CDR3 coding sequence is TGTGCCAGCAGCTTATATGACAGGACCTACGAGCAGTACTTC.

The chain couples TRBV28 to TRBJ2-3; no clear D. From germline, CDR1 is MDHEN and CDR2 SYDVKM. The CDR3 covers 15 residues. Trimming shortened V by 4 bases and J by 4 bases, and 15 bases separated the two germline ends. The CDR3 reads CASSSPPSLADTQYF. CDR3 nucleotides: TGTGCCAGCAGTTCACCGCCTTCCCTAGCAGATACGCAGTATTTT. Variable domain in full (rest from reference TRBV28 and TRBJ2-3): DVKVTQSSRYLVKRTGEKVFLECVQDMDHENMFWYRQDPGLGLRLIYFSYDVKMKEKGDIPEGYSVSREKKERFSLILESASTNQTSMYLCASSSPPSLADTQYFGPGTRLTVL.

V gene TRBV4-2 combines with J gene TRBJ1-5; D is undetermined. The CDR3 spans 15 residues. CDR1 LGHNA and CDR2 YNFKEQ come from the germline V gene. V was pared by 0 bases and J by 4 bases, with 10 bases between. This CDR3 reads CASSQDLGTNQPQHF. Written as DNA, the CDR3 is TGTGCCAGCAGCCAAGATCTGGGAACGAATCAGCCCCAGCATTTT.

The genes are TRBV1 and TRBJ2-3; TRBD2, the table's D call, lacks a check against the DNA. TRBV1 is designated a pseudogene. CDR3 size: 18 residues. The CDR3 DNA reads as TGCACCAGCAGCCAAGAGTGGCCTAGCGGGAGATCAGCAGATACGCAGTATTTT. Protein product: CTSSQEWPSGRSADTQYF.

The chain uses TRBV27 and TRBJ1-2, with D possibly being TRBD1 (6 bases). Trimming took 2 bases from V and 4 from J, leaving 14 bases between them. The CDR3 consists of 15 residues. In germline, CDR1 is MNHEY, CDR2 SMNVEV (reference sequence). CDR3 DNA: TGTGCCAGCAGTTTACGGGGGGCGCATACCTATGGCTACACCTTC. This sequence encodes CASSLRGAHTYGYTF.

This rearrangement joins TRBV11-2 to TRBJ2-3; 9 bases align to TRBD1. The CDR3 is 14 amino acids. Germline assignment: CDR1 SGHAT and CDR2 FQNNGV. V trimming: 2 bases; J trimming: 8 bases; junction bases outside the gene matches: 5. CDR3 residues: CASSLLQGASTQYF. CDR3 DNA sequence: TGTGCCAGCAGCTTACTACAGGGGGCCTCTACGCAGTATTTT.

This clone was recorded once. The chain joins TRBV4-2 to TRBJ2-5; D might be TRBD2 (5 bases). The CDR3 runs 16 residues. Germline values: CDR1 LGHNA, CDR2 YNFKEQ. V lost 4 bases, J lost 11 bases, and 26 bases lay in between. Written as DNA, the CDR3 is TGTGCCAGCAGCCCGCAAGATTTGGCTCACCTTGGGGAGCAGTACTTC. Translating it yields CASSPQDLAHLGEQYF.

The chain is built from TRBV7-9 and TRBJ2-7; D is unclear. The V and J ends lost 5 bases and 2 bases respectively, with 16 bases between them. CDR3 length: 15 amino acids. The germline V gene encodes CDR1 SEHNR and CDR2 FQNEAQ (reference sequence). For the CDR3, the DNA is TGTGCCAGCAGCCCCAAACGAGTGGCCGCCTACGAGCAGTACTTC. Its translation is CASSPKRVAAYEQYF.

The chain is built from TRBV5-5 and TRBJ2-4; 7 bases align to TRBD1. Germline trimming cut 3 bases from V and 0 bases from J; bases unmatched to any gene: 9. Germline assignment: CDR1 SGHKS and CDR2 YYEKEE (reference sequence). CDR3 size: 17 residues. The chain's CDR3 is CASSSYGDRIAKNIQYF. The CDR3 region has the DNA TGTGCCAGCAGCTCCTACGGGGACAGAATAGCCAAAAACATTCAGTACTTC.

This clone has just a few counts. The chain carries TRBV30 and TRBJ1-2; D is unresolved. Germline-derived CDR1 and CDR2 are GTSNPN and SVGIG (reference sequence). CDR3 length: 12 amino acids. With 5 bases removed from V and 5 bases from J, the gap between germline ends came to 12 bases. For the CDR3, the DNA is TGTGCCTGGGGAATCTTGGTGTATGGCTACACCTTC. Residues: CAWGILVYGYTF.

The chain carries TRBV7-3 and TRBJ2-5; no firm D call. V was clipped by 3 bases and J by 2 bases, with 7 bases between them. This CDR3 is 13 amino acids long. The germline V gene encodes CDR1 SGHTA and CDR2 FQGTGA. As DNA, the CDR3 is TGTGCCAGCAGCTTCGGAAGTCAAGAGACCCAGTACTTC. Its protein is CASSFGSQETQYF.

This rearrangement joins TRBV5-1 to TRBJ2-2; 7 bases agree with TRBD1. Germline assignment: CDR1 SGHRS and CDR2 YFSETQ. The CDR3 totals 15 residues. V shed 4 bases, J shed 2 bases, and the junction held 5 bases outside the gene matches. The CDR3 sequence is CASSKTGYNTGELFF. The CDR3 region has the DNA TGCGCCAGCAGCAAGACAGGGTATAACACCGGGGAGCTGTTTTTT.